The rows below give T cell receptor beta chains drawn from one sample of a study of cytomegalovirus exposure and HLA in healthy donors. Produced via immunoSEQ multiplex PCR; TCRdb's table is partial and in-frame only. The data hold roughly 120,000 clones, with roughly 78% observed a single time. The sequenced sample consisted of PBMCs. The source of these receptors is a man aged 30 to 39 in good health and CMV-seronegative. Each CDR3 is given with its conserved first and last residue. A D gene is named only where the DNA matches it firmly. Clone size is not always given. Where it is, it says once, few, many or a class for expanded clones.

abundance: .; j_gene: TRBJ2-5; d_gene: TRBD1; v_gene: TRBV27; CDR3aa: CASKNRGEETQYF; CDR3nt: TGTGCCAGCAAGAACAGGGGGGAAGAGACCCAGTACTTC
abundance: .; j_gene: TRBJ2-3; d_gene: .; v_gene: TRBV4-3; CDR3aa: CASSQGTAPSTDTQYF; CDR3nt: TGCGCCAGCAGCCAAGGGACAGCTCCTAGCACAGATACGCAGTATTTT
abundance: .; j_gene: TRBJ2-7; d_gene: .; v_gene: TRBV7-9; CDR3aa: CASSLGPGGPDEQYF; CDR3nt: TGTGCCAGCAGCTTAGGCCCCGGGGGGCCTGATGAGCAGTACTTC
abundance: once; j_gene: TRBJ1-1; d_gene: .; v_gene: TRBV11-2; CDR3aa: CASRWGFGNTEAFF; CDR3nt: TGTGCCAGCCGTTGGGGCTTTGGGAACACTGAAGCTTTCTTT
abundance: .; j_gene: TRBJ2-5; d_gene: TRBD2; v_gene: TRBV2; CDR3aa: CASSGISGRARETQYF; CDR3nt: TGTGCCAGCAGTGGAATTAGCGGGAGGGCCCGGGAGACCCAGTACTTC
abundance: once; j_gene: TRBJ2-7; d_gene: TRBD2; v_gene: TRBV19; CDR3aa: CASSIQASGRREQYF; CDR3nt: TGTGCCAGTAGTATTCAGGCTAGCGGGAGGCGCGAGCAGTACTTC
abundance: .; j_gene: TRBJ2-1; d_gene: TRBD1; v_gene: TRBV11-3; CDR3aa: CASSPLGQLNEQFF; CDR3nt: TGTGCCAGCAGCCCCCTGGGACAGCTGAATGAGCAGTTCTTC
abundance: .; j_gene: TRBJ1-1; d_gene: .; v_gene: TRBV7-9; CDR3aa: CASSLVESTEAFF; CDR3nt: TGTGCCAGCAGCTTAGTGGAGAGCACTGAAGCTTTCTTT
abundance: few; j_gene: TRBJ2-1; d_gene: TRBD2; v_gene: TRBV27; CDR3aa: CASSPKRETFNEQFF; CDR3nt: TGTGCCAGCAGTCCCAAGCGGGAGACTTTCAATGAGCAGTTCTTC
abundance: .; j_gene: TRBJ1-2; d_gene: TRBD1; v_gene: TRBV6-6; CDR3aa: CASTRDRVGYGYTF; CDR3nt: TGTGCCAGCACCCGGGACAGGGTGGGGTATGGCTACACCTTC
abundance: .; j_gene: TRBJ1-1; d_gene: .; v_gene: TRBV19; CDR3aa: CASTPPGQQNTEAFF; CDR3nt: TGTGCCAGTACCCCCCCCGGACAGCAGAACACTGAAGCTTTCTTT
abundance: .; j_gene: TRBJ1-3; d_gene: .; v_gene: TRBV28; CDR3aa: CASTAWSSGNTIYF; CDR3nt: TGTGCCAGCACCGCGTGGAGCTCTGGAAACACCATATATTTT
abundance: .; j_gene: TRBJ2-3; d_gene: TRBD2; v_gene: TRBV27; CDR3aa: CASSLLTSGRSDTQYF; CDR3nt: TGTGCCAGCAGTTTGCTTACTAGCGGGAGGTCAGATACGCAGTATTTT
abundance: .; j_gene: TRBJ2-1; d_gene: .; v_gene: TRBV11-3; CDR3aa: CASSLDLGNEQFF; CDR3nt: TGTGCCAGCAGCTTAGATCTCGGCAATGAGCAGTTCTTC
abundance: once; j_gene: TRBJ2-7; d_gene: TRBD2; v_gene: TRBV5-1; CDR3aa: CASSPGLDSYEQYF; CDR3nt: TGCGCCAGCAGCCCGGGACTAGACAGCTACGAGCAGTACTTC
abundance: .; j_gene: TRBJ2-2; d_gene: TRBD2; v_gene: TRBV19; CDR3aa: CASSIGGRAIGELFF; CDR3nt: TGTGCCAGTAGTATTGGCGGGAGGGCCATCGGGGAGCTGTTTTTT
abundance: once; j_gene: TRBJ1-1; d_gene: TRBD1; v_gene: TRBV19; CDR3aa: CASSIENRGGAEAFF; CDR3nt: TGTGCCAGTAGTATAGAGAACAGGGGGGGGGCTGAAGCTTTCTTT
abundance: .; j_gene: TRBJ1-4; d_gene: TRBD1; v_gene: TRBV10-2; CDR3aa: CASSIGQGNEKLFF; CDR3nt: TGCGCCAGCTCGATAGGACAGGGAAATGAAAAACTGTTTTTT
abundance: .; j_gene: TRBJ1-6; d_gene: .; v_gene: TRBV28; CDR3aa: CASNLNNSPLHF; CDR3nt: TGTGCCAGCAACCTAAATAATTCACCCCTCCACTTT
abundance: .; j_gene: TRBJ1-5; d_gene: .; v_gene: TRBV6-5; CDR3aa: CASTKDGNQPQNF; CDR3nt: TGTGCCAGCACTAAGGACGGGAATCAGCCCCAGAATTTT
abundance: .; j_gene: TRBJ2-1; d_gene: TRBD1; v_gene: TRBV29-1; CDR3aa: CSIGGRSYNEQFF; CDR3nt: TGCAGCATAGGGGGCCGCTCCTACAATGAGCAGTTCTTC
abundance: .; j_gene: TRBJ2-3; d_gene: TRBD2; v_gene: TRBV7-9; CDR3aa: CASNSAGGTDTQYF; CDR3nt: TGTGCCAGCAACTCAGCGGGAGGCACAGATACGCAGTATTTT
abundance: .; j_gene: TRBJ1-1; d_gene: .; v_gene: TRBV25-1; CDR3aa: CASRLENTEAFF; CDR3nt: TGTGCCAGCAGACTAGAGAACACTGAAGCTTTCTTT
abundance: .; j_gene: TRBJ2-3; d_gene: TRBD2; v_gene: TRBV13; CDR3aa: CASSPGGLAGGYTDTQYF; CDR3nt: TGTGCCAGCAGCCCAGGGGGACTAGCGGGAGGCTACACAGATACGCAGTATTTT
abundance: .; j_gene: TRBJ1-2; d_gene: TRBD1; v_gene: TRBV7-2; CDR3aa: CASSHGQGGYGYPF; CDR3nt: TGTGCCAGCAGCCATGGACAGGGCGGCTATGGCTACCCCTTC
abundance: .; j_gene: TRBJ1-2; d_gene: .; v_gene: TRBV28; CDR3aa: CASSLSGIIGINYGYTF; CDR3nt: TGTGCCAGCAGTTTATCGGGTATAATCGGGATAAACTATGGCTACACCTTC
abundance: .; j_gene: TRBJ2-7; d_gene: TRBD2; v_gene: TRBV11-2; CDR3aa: CASSLVPAGDLRHEQYF; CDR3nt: TGTGCCAGCAGCTTAGTTCCGGCGGGGGACCTCCGGCACGAGCAGTACTTC
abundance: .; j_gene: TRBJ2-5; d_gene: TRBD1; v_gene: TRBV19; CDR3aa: CASSRRQGQETQYF; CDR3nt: TGTGCCAGTAGTCGACGACAGGGGCAAGAGACCCAGTACTTC
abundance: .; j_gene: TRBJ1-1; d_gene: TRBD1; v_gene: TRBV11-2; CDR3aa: CASSTTTGGEAFF; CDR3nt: TGTGCCAGCAGCACAACGACAGGGGGTGAAGCTTTCTTT
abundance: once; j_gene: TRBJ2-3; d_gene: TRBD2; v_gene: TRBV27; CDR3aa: CASSLFPSGSADTQYF; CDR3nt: TGTGCCAGCAGTTTGTTTCCTAGCGGGAGTGCAGATACGCAGTATTTT
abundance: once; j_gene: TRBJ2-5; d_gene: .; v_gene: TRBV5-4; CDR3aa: CASSSIWGRETQYF; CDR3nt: TGTGCCAGCAGCTCTATATGGGGCCGTGAGACCCAGTACTTC
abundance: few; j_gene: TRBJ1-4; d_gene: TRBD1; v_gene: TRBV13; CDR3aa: CASSLGTGREKLFF; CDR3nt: TGTGCCAGCAGCTTAGGGACAGGGCGGGAAAAACTGTTTTTT
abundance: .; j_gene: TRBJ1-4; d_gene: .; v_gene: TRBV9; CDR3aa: CASSAEATNEKLFF; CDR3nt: TGTGCCAGCAGCGCAGAGGCAACTAATGAAAAACTGTTTTTT
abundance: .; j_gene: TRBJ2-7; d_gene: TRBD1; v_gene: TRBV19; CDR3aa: CASSIAPRTGGYEQYF; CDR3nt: TGTGCCAGTAGTATAGCCCCAAGGACAGGTGGGTACGAGCAGTACTTC
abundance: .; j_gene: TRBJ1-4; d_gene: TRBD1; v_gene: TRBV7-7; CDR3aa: CASSLMAGGRANEKLFF; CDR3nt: TGTGCCAGCAGCTTAATGGCAGGGGGCAGAGCTAATGAAAAACTGTTTTTT
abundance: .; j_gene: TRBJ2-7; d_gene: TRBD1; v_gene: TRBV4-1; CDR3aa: CASSQKQGVHEQYF; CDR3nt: TGCGCCAGCAGCCAAAAACAGGGGGTCCACGAGCAGTACTTC
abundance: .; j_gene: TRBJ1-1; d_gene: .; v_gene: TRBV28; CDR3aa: CASRILDSMNTEAFF; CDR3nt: TGTGCCAGCAGGATCTTGGACAGCATGAACACTGAAGCTTTCTTT
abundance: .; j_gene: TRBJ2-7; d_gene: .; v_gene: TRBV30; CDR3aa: CASNRETYEQYF; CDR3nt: TGTGCCTCCAACAGGGAGACCTACGAGCAGTACTTC
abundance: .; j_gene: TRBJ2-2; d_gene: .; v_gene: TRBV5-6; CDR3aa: CASSLGSSVTGELFF; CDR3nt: TGTGCCAGCAGCTTGGGATCTAGCGTCACCGGGGAGCTGTTTTTT
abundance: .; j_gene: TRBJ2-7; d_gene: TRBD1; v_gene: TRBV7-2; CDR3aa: CASAKPGQGITYEQYF; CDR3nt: TGTGCCAGCGCAAAACCCGGACAGGGAATAACCTACGAGCAGTACTTC
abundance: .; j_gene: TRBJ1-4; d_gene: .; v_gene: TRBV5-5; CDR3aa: CASTSRQGYEKLFF; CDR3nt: TGTGCCAGCACCTCGCGGCAGGGGTATGAAAAACTGTTTTTT
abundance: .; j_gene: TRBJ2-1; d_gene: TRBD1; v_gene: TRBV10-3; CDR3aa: CALGTGDPNEQFF; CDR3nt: TGTGCCCTTGGGACAGGGGATCCAAATGAGCAGTTCTTC
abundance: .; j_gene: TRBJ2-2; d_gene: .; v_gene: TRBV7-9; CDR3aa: CASSWGGGTTGELFF; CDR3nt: TGTGCCAGCAGCTGGGGGGGCGGCACCACCGGGGAGCTGTTTTTT
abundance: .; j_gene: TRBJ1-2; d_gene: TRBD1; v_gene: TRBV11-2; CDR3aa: CASSEMRTGVYGYTF; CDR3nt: TGTGCCAGCAGCGAAATGAGGACAGGGGTCTATGGCTACACCTTC
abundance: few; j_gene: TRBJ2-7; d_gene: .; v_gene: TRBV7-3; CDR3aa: CASSYRLDRPYEQYF; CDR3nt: TGTGCCAGCAGCTACCGTCTGGACAGACCCTACGAGCAGTACTTC
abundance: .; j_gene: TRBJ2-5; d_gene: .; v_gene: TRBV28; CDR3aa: CASSLRTVDQETQYF; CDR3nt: TGTGCCAGCAGTTTGAGGACAGTGGATCAAGAGACCCAGTACTTC
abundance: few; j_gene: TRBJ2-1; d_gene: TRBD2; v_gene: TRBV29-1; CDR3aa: CSAETSGSMLSEQFF; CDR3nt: TGCAGCGCCGAGACTAGCGGGAGTATGCTTAGTGAGCAGTTCTTC
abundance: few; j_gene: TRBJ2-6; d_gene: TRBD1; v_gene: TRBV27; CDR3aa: CASSQGQGWYGANVLTF; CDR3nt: TGTGCCAGCAGTCAGGGACAGGGTTGGTATGGGGCCAACGTCCTGACTTTC
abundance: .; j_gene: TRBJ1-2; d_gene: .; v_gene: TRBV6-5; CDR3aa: CASSYRGGDYGYTF; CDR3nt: TGTGCCAGCAGTTACCGCGGGGGGGACTATGGCTACACCTTC
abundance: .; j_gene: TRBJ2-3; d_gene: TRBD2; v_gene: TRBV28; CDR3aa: CASSLLGGRYGDTQYF; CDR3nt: TGTGCCAGCAGTTTATTGGGCGGGAGGTATGGAGATACGCAGTATTTT
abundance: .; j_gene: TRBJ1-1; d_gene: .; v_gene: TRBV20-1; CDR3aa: CSAQVRGEAFF; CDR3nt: TGCAGTGCCCAAGTCCGGGGTGAAGCTTTCTTT
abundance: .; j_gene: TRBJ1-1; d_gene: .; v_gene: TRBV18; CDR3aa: CASSPAVRVNTEAFF; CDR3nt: TGTGCCAGCTCACCGGCAGTCAGGGTGAACACTGAAGCTTTCTTT
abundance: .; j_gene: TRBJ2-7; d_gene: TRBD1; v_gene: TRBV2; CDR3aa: CASSLIGTGRFEQYF; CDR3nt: TGTGCCAGCAGCCTAATAGGGACAGGACGGTTCGAGCAGTACTTC
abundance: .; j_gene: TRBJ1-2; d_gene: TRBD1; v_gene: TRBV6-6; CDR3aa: CASRTGTGGLYGYTF; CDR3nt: TGTGCCAGCAGAACCGGGACAGGGGGGCTCTATGGCTACACCTTC
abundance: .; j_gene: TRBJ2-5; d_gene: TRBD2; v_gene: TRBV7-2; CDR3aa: CASSPSGFGRDETQYF; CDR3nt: TGTGCCAGCAGCCCCAGCGGGTTCGGGAGGGATGAGACCCAGTACTTC